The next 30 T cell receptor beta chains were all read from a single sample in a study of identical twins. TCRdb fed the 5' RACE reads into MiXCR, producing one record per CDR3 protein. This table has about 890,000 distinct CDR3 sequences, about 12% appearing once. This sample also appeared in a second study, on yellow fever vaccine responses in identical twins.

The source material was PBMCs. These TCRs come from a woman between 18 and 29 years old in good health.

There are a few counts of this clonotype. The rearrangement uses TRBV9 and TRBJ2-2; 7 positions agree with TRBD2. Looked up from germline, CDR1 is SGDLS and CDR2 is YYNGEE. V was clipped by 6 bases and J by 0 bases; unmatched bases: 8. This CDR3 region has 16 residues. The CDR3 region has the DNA TGTGCCAGCACCGTGGGGGGGGGGACGAACACCGGGGAGCTGTTTTTT. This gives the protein CASTVGGGTNTGELFF.

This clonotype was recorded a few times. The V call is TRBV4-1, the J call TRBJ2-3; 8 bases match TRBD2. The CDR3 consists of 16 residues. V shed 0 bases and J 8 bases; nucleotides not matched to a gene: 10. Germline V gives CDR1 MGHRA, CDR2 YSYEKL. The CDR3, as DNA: TGCGCCAGCAGCCAAGAAGGCCGGGAGGCGGGGGGTACGCAGTATTTT. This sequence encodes CASSQEGREAGGTQYF.

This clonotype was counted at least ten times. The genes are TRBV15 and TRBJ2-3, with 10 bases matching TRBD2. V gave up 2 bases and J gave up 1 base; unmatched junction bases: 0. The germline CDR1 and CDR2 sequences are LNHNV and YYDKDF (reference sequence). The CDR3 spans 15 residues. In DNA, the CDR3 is TGTGCCACCAGCAGACTAGCGGGGGGCACAGATACGCAGTATTTT. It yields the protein CATSRLAGGTDTQYF.

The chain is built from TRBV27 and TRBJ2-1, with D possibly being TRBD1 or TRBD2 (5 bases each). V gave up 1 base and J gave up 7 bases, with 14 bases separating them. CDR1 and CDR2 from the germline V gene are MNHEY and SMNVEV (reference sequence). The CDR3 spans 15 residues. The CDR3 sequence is CASSLFSDTRNEQFF. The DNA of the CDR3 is TGTGCCAGCAGTTTATTCTCGGACACTAGAAATGAGCAGTTCTTC.

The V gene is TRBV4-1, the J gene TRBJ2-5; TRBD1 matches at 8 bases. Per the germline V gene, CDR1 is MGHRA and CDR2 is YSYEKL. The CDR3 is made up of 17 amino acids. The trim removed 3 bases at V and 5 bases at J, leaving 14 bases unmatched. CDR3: CASSQRGRQGLGETQYF. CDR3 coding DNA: TGCGCCAGCAGCCAGAGGGGCCGACAGGGGTTGGGGGAGACCCAGTACTTC.

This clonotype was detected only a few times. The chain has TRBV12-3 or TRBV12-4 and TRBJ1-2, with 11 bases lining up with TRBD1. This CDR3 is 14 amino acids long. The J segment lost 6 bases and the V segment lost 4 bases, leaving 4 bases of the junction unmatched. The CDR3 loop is CASSYGQGANGYTF. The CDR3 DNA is TGTGCCAGCAGTTACGGACAGGGGGCTAATGGCTACACCTTC.

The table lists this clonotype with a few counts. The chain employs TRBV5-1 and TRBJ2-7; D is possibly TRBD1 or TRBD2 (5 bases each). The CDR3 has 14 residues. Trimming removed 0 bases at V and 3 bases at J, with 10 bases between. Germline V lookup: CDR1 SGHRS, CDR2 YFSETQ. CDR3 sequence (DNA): TGCGCCAGCAGCTTGGAAGGGACCCTCTACGAGCAGTACTTC. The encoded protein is CASSLEGTLYEQYF. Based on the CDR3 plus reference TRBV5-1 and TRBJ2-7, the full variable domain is KAGVTQTPRYLIKTRGQQVTLSCSPISGHRSVSWYQQTPGQGLQFLFEYFSETQRNKGNFPGRFSGRQFSNSRSEMNVSTLELGDSALYLCASSLEGTLYEQYFGPGTRLTVT.

The CDR3 loop is CSARGWEGTGVNTDTQYF. The CDR3 DNA sequence: TGCAGTGCTAGAGGGTGGGAGGGGACGGGGGTAAACACAGATACGCAGTATTTT. J is TRBJ2-3 and V is TRBV20-1; 7 nucleotides line up with TRBD2. Trimming took 1 base from V and 2 from J; bases not matched to a gene: 15. The CDR3 is 18 residues long. Germline assignment: CDR1 DFQATT and CDR2 SNEGSKA (reference sequence).

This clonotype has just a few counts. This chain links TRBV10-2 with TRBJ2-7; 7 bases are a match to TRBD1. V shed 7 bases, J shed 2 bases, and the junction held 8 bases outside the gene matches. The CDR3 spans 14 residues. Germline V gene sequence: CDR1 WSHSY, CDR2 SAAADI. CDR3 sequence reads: CASTRGGQTYEQYV. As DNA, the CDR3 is TGCGCCAGCACGAGAGGGGGACAGACCTACGAGCAGTACGTC.

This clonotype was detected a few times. The chain's CDR3 is CASSHAGTSGSYEQYF. CDR3 nucleotides: TGTGCCAGCAGCCACGCTGGGACTAGCGGTTCCTACGAGCAGTACTTC. The chain uses TRBV4-2 and TRBJ2-7, with TRBD2 identical over 11 bases. With 3 bases clipped from V and 1 base from J, the junction kept 5 bases outside the gene matches. This CDR3 region has 16 residues. Germline assignment: CDR1 LGHNA and CDR2 YNFKEQ.

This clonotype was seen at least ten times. The CDR3 loop is CASSLTGTELHYEQYF. The CDR3 DNA sequence: TGTGCCAGCAGTTTAACGGGGACAGAGCTACACTACGAGCAGTACTTC. The V gene is TRBV6-5, the J gene TRBJ2-7, with 7 bases that match TRBD1. From germline, CDR1 is MNHEY and CDR2 SVGAGI. The CDR3 covers 16 residues. V shed 4 bases, J shed 3 bases, and the junction held 12 bases outside the gene matches.

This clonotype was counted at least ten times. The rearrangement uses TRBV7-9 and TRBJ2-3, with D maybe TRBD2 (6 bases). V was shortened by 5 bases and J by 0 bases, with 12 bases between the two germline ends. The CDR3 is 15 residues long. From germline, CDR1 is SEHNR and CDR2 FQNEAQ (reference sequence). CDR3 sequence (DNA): TGTGCCAGCAGCCCCCACGGACTAAGCACAGATACGCAGTATTTT. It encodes CASSPHGLSTDTQYF. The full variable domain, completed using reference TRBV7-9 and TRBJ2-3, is DTGVSQNPRHKITKRGQNVTFRCDPISEHNRLYWYRQTLGQGPEFLTYFQNEAQLEKSRLLSDRFSAERPKGSFSTLEIQRTEQGDSAMYLCASSPHGLSTDTQYFGPGTRLTVL.

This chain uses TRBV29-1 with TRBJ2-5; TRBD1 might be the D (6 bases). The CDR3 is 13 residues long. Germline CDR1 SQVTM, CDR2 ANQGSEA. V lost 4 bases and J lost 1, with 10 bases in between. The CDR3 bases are TGCAGCGTTGCTAGGACAGTCCAAGAGACCCAGTACTTC. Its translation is CSVARTVQETQYF.

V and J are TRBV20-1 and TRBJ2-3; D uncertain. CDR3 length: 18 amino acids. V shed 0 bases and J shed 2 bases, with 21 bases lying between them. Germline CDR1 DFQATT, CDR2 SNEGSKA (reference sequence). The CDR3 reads CSARDPPGLAGFTDTQYF. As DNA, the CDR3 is TGCAGTGCTAGAGATCCGCCCGGGTTGGCCGGCTTCACAGATACGCAGTATTTT.

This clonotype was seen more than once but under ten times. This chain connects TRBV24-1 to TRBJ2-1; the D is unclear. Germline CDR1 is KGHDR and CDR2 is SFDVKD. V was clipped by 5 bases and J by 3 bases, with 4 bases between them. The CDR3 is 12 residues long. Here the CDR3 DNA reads TGTGCCACCAGTGCGGGCTACAATGAGCAGTTCTTC. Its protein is CATSAGYNEQFF.

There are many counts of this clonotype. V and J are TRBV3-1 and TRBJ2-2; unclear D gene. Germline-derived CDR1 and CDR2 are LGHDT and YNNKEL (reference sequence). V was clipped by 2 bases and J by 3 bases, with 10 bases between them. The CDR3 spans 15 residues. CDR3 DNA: TGTGCCAGCAGCCAAATACGGACCTACACCGGGGAGCTGTTTTTT. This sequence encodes CASSQIRTYTGELFF.

CDR3: CASSQDSQARAFF. CDR3 coding DNA: TGTGCCAGCAGCCAAGATTCCCAGGCGCGAGCTTTCTTT. V usage is TRBV3-1 and J usage is TRBJ1-1; D is uncertain. Germline CDR1 and CDR2: LGHDT and YNNKEL (reference sequence). V was pared by 0 bases and J by 10 bases, with 12 bases between. CDR3 length: 13 amino acids. The full variable domain, with the rest looked up from reference TRBV3-1 and TRBJ1-1, is DTAVSQTPKYLVTQMGNDKSIKCEQNLGHDTMYWYKQDSKKFLKIMFSYNNKELIINETVPNRFSPKSPDKAHLNLHINSLELGDSAVYFCASSQDSQARAFFGQGTRLTVV.

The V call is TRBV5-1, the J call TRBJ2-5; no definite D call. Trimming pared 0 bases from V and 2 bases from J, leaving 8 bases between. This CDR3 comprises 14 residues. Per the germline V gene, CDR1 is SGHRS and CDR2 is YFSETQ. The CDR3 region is CASSLAIRQETQYF. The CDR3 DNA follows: TGCGCCAGCAGCTTGGCCATACGGCAAGAGACCCAGTACTTC.

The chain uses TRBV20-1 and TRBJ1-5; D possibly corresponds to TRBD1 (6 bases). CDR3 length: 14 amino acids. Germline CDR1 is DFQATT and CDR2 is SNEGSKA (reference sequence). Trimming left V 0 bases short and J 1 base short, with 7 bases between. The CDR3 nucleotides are TGCAGTGCTAGAGAGGGGGCCAGCAATCAGCCCCAGCATTTT. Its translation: CSAREGASNQPQHF.

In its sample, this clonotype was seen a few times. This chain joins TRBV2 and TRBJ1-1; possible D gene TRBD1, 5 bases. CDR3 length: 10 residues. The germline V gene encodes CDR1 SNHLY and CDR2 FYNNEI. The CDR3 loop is CRVWGTEAFF. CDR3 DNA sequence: TGTCGGGTGTGGGGGACTGAAGCTTTCTTT.

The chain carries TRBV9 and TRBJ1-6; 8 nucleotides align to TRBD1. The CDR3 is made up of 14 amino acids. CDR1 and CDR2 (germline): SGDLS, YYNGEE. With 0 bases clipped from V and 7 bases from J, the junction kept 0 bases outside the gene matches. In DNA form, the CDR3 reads TGTGCCAGCAGCGTAGGACAGGGGAATTCACCCCTCCACTTT. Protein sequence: CASSVGQGNSPLHF.

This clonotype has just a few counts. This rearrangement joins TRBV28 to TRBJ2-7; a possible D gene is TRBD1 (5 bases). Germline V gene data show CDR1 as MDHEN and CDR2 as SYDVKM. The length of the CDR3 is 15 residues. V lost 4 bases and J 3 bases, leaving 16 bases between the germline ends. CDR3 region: CASSSRKQGRYEQYV. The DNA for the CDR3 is TGTGCCAGCAGTTCCCGAAAGCAGGGTCGCTACGAGCAGTACGTC.

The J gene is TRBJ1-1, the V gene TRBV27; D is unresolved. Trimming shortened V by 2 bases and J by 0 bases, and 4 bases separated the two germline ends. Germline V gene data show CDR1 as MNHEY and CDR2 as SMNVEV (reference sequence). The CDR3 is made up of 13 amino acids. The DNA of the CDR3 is TGTGCCAGCAGTTTAATGATGAACACTGAAGCTTTCTTT. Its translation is CASSLMMNTEAFF.

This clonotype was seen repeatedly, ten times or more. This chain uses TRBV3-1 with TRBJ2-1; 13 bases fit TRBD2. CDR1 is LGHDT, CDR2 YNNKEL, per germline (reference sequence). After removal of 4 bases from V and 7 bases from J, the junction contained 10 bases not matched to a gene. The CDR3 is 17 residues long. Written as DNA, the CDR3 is TGTGCCAGCAGCCCAAGAGGGGGACTAGCGGGGCAGAATGAGCAGTTCTTC. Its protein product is CASSPRGGLAGQNEQFF.

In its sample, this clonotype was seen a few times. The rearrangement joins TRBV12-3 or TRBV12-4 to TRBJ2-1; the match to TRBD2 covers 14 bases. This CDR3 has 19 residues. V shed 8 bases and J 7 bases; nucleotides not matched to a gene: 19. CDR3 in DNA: TGTGCCAGCGGATTTTTCCCGTCGCGACTAGCGGGGGGGCAGAATGAGCAGTTCTTC. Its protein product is CASGFFPSRLAGGQNEQFF.

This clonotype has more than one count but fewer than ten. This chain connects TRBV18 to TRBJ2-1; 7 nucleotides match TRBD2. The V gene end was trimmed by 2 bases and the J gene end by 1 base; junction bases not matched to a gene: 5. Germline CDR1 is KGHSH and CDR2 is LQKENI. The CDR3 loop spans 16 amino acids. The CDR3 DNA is TGTGCCAGCTCACCATGGGAGGGGCTTTCCTACAATGAGCAGTTCTTC. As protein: CASSPWEGLSYNEQFF. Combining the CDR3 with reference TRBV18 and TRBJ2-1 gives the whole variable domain NAGVMQNPRHLVRRRGQEARLRCSPMKGHSHVYWYRQLPEEGLKFMVYLQKENIIDESGMPKERFSAEFPKEGPSILRIQQVVRGDSAAYFCASSPWEGLSYNEQFFGPGTRLTVL.

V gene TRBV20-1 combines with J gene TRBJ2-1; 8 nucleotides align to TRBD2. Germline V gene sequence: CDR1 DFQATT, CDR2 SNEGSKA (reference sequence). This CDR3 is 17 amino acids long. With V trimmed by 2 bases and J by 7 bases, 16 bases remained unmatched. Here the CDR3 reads CSARTGPSSGPFNEQFF. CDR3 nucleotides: TGCAGTGCTAGAACTGGCCCCTCTAGCGGGCCGTTTAATGAGCAGTTCTTC.

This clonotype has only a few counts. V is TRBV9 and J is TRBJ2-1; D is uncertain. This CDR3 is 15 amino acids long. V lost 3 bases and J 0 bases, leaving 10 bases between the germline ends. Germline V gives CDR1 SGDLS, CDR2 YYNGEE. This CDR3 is CASSARLSSYNEQFF. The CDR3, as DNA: TGTGCCAGCAGCGCGAGATTGAGCTCCTACAATGAGCAGTTCTTC.

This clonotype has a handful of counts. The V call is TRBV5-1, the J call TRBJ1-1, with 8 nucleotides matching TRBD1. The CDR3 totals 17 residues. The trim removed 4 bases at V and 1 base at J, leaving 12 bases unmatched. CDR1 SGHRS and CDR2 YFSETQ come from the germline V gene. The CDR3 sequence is CASSEKTGVGWNTEAFF. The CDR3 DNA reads TGCGCCAGCAGCGAGAAGACAGGGGTAGGGTGGAACACTGAAGCTTTCTTT.

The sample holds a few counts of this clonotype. CDR3 in DNA: TGTGCCAGCAGTTTATCGGTTAAGATAGATACGCAGTATTTT. Translating it yields CASSLSVKIDTQYF. The rearrangement links TRBV27 to TRBJ2-3; no clear D gene. V was shortened by 0 bases and J by 5 bases, with 9 bases between the two germline ends. This CDR3 contains 14 residues. Per germline, CDR1 MNHEY and CDR2 SMNVEV (reference sequence).